One and the same sample provided the 21 T cell receptor beta chains below, sequenced in a study of blood T cells in healthy people across ages. Primers used in a second PCR of about 7 to 12 cycles were a sample-barcoded 5' primer and a J-beta primer mix. TCRdb reprocessed the 5' RACE reads with MiXCR, giving one entry per CDR3 protein. The sample yields about 570,000 distinct CDR3 sequences, 25% to 30% seen once. Sequenced: blood. These receptors were taken from an older woman in good health.

The rearrangement uses TRBV7-9 and TRBJ2-5, with D maybe TRBD1 (6 bases). The CDR3 has 14 residues. Germline CDR1 SEHNR, CDR2 FQNEAQ (reference sequence). Trimming removed 5 bases from V and 1 base from J, with 11 bases in between. CDR3 loop: CASSPRTVQETQYF. The CDR3 DNA reads as TGTGCCAGCAGCCCAAGGACAGTCCAAGAGACCCAGTACTTC.

This sequence joins TRBV5-1 and TRBJ2-7, with 10 bases that match TRBD1. Germline V gene lookup returns CDR1 SGHRS and CDR2 YFSETQ. J gave up 6 bases and V 0 bases, and 9 bases lay outside the gene matches. The CDR3 is 16 amino acids. The CDR3 is CASSLETWGTGAEQYF. DNA of the CDR3: TGCGCCAGCAGCTTGGAGACGTGGGGGACAGGGGCCGAGCAGTACTTC.

This clonotype was recorded a few times. The chain links TRBV28 to TRBJ2-3, with 9 bases that match TRBD2. V gave up 2 bases and J gave up 3 bases; unmatched junction bases: 3. The CDR3 has 15 residues. In germline, CDR1 is MDHEN, CDR2 SYDVKM. CDR3 sequence reads: CASSLPTSGTDTQYF. In DNA, the CDR3 is TGTGCCAGCAGTTTACCCACTAGCGGGACAGATACGCAGTATTTT.

The chain recombines TRBV14 with TRBJ1-4; D uncertain. The germline V gene encodes CDR1 SGHDN and CDR2 FVKESK. The CDR3 runs 13 residues. The V and J ends lost 5 bases and 8 bases respectively, with 12 bases between them. The CDR3 spells CASSKPGGEKLFF. Written as DNA, the CDR3 is TGTGCCAGCAGCAAACCCGGAGGGGAAAAACTGTTTTTT.

This clonotype turned up a few times. J is TRBJ1-6 and V is TRBV7-9; a possible D gene is TRBD1 (6 bases). The ends were cut back, 5 bases at V and 10 bases at J, with 15 bases in the middle. The germline V gene encodes CDR1 SEHNR and CDR2 FQNEAQ (reference sequence). CDR3 length: 14 amino acids. The CDR3 sequence is CASSPGGAHSPLHF. The CDR3 DNA is TGTGCCAGCAGCCCCGGGGGGGCTCACTCACCCCTCCACTTT.

This clonotype has only a few counts. The chain recombines TRBV7-2 with TRBJ2-1; D is tentatively TRBD1 or TRBD2 (5 bases each). Between the trimmed V and J ends, which lost 4 bases and 4 bases, there was a span of 14 bases. The CDR3 totals 15 residues. Germline V CDR1 and CDR2: SGHTA, FQGNSA. CDR3 residues: CASSSGTQEYNEQFF. In DNA, the CDR3 is TGTGCCAGCAGCTCCGGGACGCAGGAATACAATGAGCAGTTCTTC. Filled out from reference TRBV7-2 and TRBJ2-1, the complete variable domain reads GAGVSQSPSNKVTEKGKDVELRCDPISGHTALYWYRQSLGQGLEFLIYFQGNSAPDKSGLPSDRFSAERTGGSVSTLTIQRTQQEDSAVYLCASSSGTQEYNEQFFGPGTRLTVL.

The chain recombines TRBV7-8 with TRBJ1-2, with a possible D match to TRBD1 (5 bases). With 5 bases removed from V and 8 bases from J, the gap between germline ends came to 12 bases. The CDR3 contains 12 residues. Looked up from germline, CDR1 is SGHVS and CDR2 is FQNEAQ. CDR3 residues: CASSARDSGYTF. CDR3 nucleotides: TGTGCCAGCAGCGCCCGGGACTCAGGCTACACCTTC.

This clonotype was detected only a few times. This sequence joins TRBV7-6 and TRBJ2-1, with 9 bases matching TRBD2. The germline V gene has CDR1 SGHVS and CDR2 FNYEAQ. CDR3 size: 16 residues. Trimming cost V 5 bases and J 7 bases; bases outside gene matches: 12. The DNA for the CDR3 is TGTGCCAGCAGCCAGGACAAGTGGCGGGGGGGAAATGAGCAGTTCTTC. Amino acids: CASSQDKWRGGNEQFF. Combining the CDR3 with reference TRBV7-6 and TRBJ2-1 gives the whole variable domain GAGVSQSPRYKVTKRGQDVALRCDPISGHVSLYWYRQALGQGPEFLTYFNYEAQQDKSGLPNDRFSAERPEGSISTLTIQRTEQRDSAMYRCASSQDKWRGGNEQFFGPGTRLTVL.

The rearrangement links TRBV15 to TRBJ2-7; tentatively, D is TRBD2 (5 bases). Trimming took off 2 bases at V and 5 bases at J, with 22 bases between the two ends. Per the germline V gene, CDR1 is LNHNV and CDR2 is YYDKDF (reference sequence). The CDR3 totals 17 residues. CDR3 amino acids: CATSRYPVRLAINEQYF. CDR3 bases: TGTGCCACCAGCAGATACCCGGTACGGCTAGCTATCAACGAGCAGTACTTC.

A note on this clonotype: Relative to the germline gene, one junction end is altered; a read error may explain this. The CDR3 DNA reads TGTGCCAGCAGAGGGACAGGGCCGAAAGCCGTGAACTTC. It encodes CASRGTGPKAVNF. J is TRBJ2-7 and V is TRBV6-5; TRBD1 agrees at 9 bases. Germline lookup yields CDR1 MNHEY and CDR2 SVGAGI. This CDR3 has 13 residues.

The chain couples TRBV5-1 to TRBJ2-5, with a tentative D call TRBD1 (7 bases). Germline-derived CDR1 and CDR2 are SGHRS and YFSETQ. V was trimmed by 4 bases and J by 4 bases, leaving 23 bases between them. CDR3 length: 17 amino acids. CDR3 in amino acids: CASSNLPIRGELETQYF. In DNA form, the CDR3 reads TGCGCCAGCAGCAACCTCCCCATCAGGGGGGAGTTAGAGACCCAGTACTTC. The entire variable domain, with the rest obtained from reference TRBV5-1 and TRBJ2-5, is as follows: KAGVTQTPRYLIKTRGQQVTLSCSPISGHRSVSWYQQTPGQGLQFLFEYFSETQRNKGNFPGRFSGRQFSNSRSEMNVSTLELGDSALYLCASSNLPIRGELETQYFGPGTRLLVL.

The chain links TRBV9 to TRBJ2-5; D perhaps matches TRBD2 (5 bases). This CDR3 has 13 residues. Germline lookup yields CDR1 SGDLS and CDR2 YYNGEE. Trimming left V 3 bases short and J 9 bases short, with 15 bases between. CDR3 DNA sequence: TGTGCCAGCAGCGCTCGCGAGGGTTTGGCCCAGTACTTC. It encodes CASSAREGLAQYF.

This clonotype was found many times. The gene calls are TRBV12-3 or TRBV12-4 and TRBJ1-3; possible D gene TRBD1, 6 bases. The CDR3 consists of 18 residues. V dropped 4 bases and J dropped 3 bases, with 22 bases sitting between them. CDR3 DNA sequence: TGTGCCAGCAGTTACGTATTACAGGGAAGGAAAATTGGAAACACCATATATTTT. This codes for CASSYVLQGRKIGNTIYF.

On this clonotype: The junction shows a germline mismatch at one end, possibly a read error. V usage is TRBV20-1 and J usage is TRBJ1-1, with no clear D. The CDR3 covers 11 residues. From germline, CDR1 is DFQATT and CDR2 SNEGSKA (reference sequence). The CDR3 loop is CSANKGKGYLF. CDR3 bases: TGCAGTGCTAATAAGGGAAAGGGCTACCTCTTT.

The chain recombines TRBV18 with TRBJ1-1; perhaps TRBD1 as D (6 bases). V lost 1 base to trimming and J lost 1 base, with 19 bases between them. Germline loops: CDR1 KGHSH, CDR2 LQKENI. CDR3 length equals 18 residues. CDR3 region: CASSPRARGQGKNTEAFF. The DNA of the CDR3 is TGTGCCAGCTCACCACGAGCCCGGGGGCAGGGGAAGAACACTGAAGCTTTCTTT.

V is TRBV3-1 and J is TRBJ2-1; tentative D call: TRBD2 (5 bases). Judging by the DNA end, TRBJ2-7 fits better; the J call may be wrong. The CDR3 contains 15 residues. Germline V CDR1 and CDR2: LGHDT, YNNKEL (reference sequence). CDR3 loop: CASSPGIARTYEQYF. CDR3 bases: TGTGCCAGCAGCCCCGGGATAGCGAGGACCTACGAGCAGTACTTC.

This clonotype came up many times. The genes are TRBV7-6 and TRBJ2-2; perhaps TRBD2 as D (6 bases). Germline V CDR1 and CDR2: SGHVS, FNYEAQ. V was pared by 5 bases and J by 5 bases, with 6 bases between. CDR3 length equals 12 residues. The CDR3 DNA reads as TGTGCCAGCAGCAGCGGGACCGGGGAGCTGTTTTTT. This translates into CASSSGTGELFF.

This clonotype has just a few counts. The chain recombines TRBV24-1 with TRBJ1-2; 7 bases fit TRBD1. Germline values: CDR1 KGHDR, CDR2 SFDVKD. This CDR3 has 13 residues. With V trimmed by 10 bases and J by 0 bases, 4 bases remained unmatched. The DNA for the CDR3 is TGTGCCACTCGGGACAGTGCTAACTATGGCTACACCTTC. This encodes CATRDSANYGYTF.

This clonotype was counted a few times. The genes are TRBV6-1 and TRBJ2-5; 12 nucleotides align to TRBD2. This CDR3 is 16 amino acids long. Trimming removed 8 bases from V and 4 bases from J; junction bases left unmatched: 11. Per germline, CDR1 MNHNS and CDR2 SASEGT. This CDR3 reads CASRSFLTSGGETQYF. The CDR3 DNA is TGTGCCAGCCGTAGTTTTCTGACTAGCGGGGGAGAGACCCAGTACTTC.

This clonotype was seen a few times. J is TRBJ1-2 and V is TRBV12-3 or TRBV12-4; tentative D call: TRBD1 (5 bases). Trimming removed 2 bases from V and 6 bases from J, with 7 bases in between. The CDR3 runs to 12 residues. Here the CDR3 DNA reads TGTGCCAGCAGTTTAATAGGGGATGGCTACACCTTC. Its translation: CASSLIGDGYTF.

This clonotype was seen a handful of times. V is TRBV6-1 and J is TRBJ2-4, with 9 bases matching TRBD1. The CDR3 is made up of 16 amino acids. Germline V gives CDR1 MNHNS, CDR2 SASEGT. The ends lost 5 bases at V and 2 bases at J; junction bases unmatched: 7. DNA of the CDR3: TGTGCCAGCAGTTTGACAGGGGGGTCGACCAAAAACATTCAGTACTTC. This translates into CASSLTGGSTKNIQYF.